The T cell receptor (beta chain) under discussion was sequenced for a study of metastatic and nonmetastatic thyroid tumors. Overall study context: Malignant thyroid and benign thyroid patients provided blood and tumor or nodule tissue whose repertoires were compared. The study, taken as a whole, reports: According to reports, the diversity of TCR beta was significantly higher in malignant thyroid tumors than in benign nodules, and this held in both blood and tumor samples.

As processed by the authors: Variation in CDR3 across clinicopathological groups served as the basis for constructing a distant-metastasis classifier in papillary thyroid cancer. TCRdb re-processed the PCR reads through MiXCR. The V and J calls, along with clone size, are taken from TCRdb and not from the paper's own processing. The table records fewer than 25,000 clones, about 21% of them present only once. Germline V gives CDR1 SGDLS, CDR2 YYNGEE. The CDR3 consists of 18 residues. V was pared by 0 bases and J by 3 bases, with 5 bases of the junction left unmatched. Treatment of any kind had been given to no patient before thyroid surgery. To note about this clone: Its specificity is unknown.

This rearrangement joins TRBV9 to TRBJ2-2; 13 positions agree with TRBD2. Sequenced sample: blood. The receptor comes from a male donor with papillary thyroid cancer or a benign thyroid nodule (not recorded which). Some clones in this sample may be carry-over from other donors' samples. The CDR3 region is CASSVARLAGGHTGELFF. Here the CDR3 DNA reads TGTGCCAGCAGCGTAGCTCGACTAGCGGGAGGTCACACCGGGGAGCTGTTTTTT.